A single sample is the source of the 27 T cell receptor beta chains below, sequenced in a study of naive and memory T cell subsets. Both TRBC1 and TRBC2 were covered by a beta constant-region primer of two equimolar oligonucleotides. Each CDR3 protein is one row after TCRdb ran MiXCR on the UMI-ligation and nested PCR reads. Of around 160,000 distinct CDR3 sequences detected, more than 15% appear once; the ten largest clones hold around 0.14%. The material sequenced was naive CD4+ T cells from blood. These receptors were collected from a human donor in good health.

This chain links TRBV7-9 with TRBJ2-1; 8 nucleotides align to TRBD2. The V gene end was trimmed by 3 bases and the J gene end by 0 bases; junction bases not matched to a gene: 4. The CDR3 runs to 16 residues. Germline V gives CDR1 SEHNR, CDR2 FQNEAQ (reference sequence). CDR3 sequence reads: CASSFWRGVSYNEQFF. DNA for the CDR3: TGTGCCAGCAGCTTTTGGCGGGGGGTCTCCTACAATGAGCAGTTCTTC.

This clonotype was counted ten times or more. The rearrangement uses TRBV11-2 and TRBJ2-7, with TRBD1 as a possible D gene (6 bases). Trimming removed 4 bases from V and 5 bases from J, with 21 bases in between. The CDR3 extends over 16 amino acids. Germline CDR1 is SGHAT and CDR2 is FQNNGV. This CDR3 reads CASSSPRDRWPHEQYF. CDR3 DNA: TGTGCCAGCAGCTCCCCCCGCGACAGGTGGCCACACGAGCAGTACTTC.

Many counts were recorded for this clonotype. The rearrangement links TRBV20-1 to TRBJ2-3, with TRBD2 identical over 12 bases. Trimming removed 0 bases from V and 5 bases from J; junction bases left unmatched: 6. The germline V gene encodes CDR1 DFQATT and CDR2 SNEGSKA (reference sequence). This CDR3 spans 16 amino acids. The CDR3 spells CSAREASGRDGDTQYF. CDR3 coding DNA: TGCAGTGCTAGAGAGGCTAGCGGGAGGGATGGAGATACGCAGTATTTT.

This rearrangement joins TRBV2 to TRBJ2-3; D call uncertain. The CDR3 sequence is 14 residues long. The germline gives CDR1 SNHLY, CDR2 FYNNEI. V lost 2 bases to trimming and J lost 6 bases, with 12 bases between them. The CDR3 DNA sequence: TGTGCCAGCAGTGAATTATTAGCCTTTGATACGCAGTATTTT. Protein product: CASSELLAFDTQYF. Using reference TRBV2 and TRBJ2-3 for the parts outside the CDR3, the full variable domain is EPEVTQTPSHQVTQMGQEVILRCVPISNHLYFYWYRQILGQKVEFLVSFYNNEISEKSEIFDDQFSVERPDGSNFTLKIRSTKLEDSAMYFCASSELLAFDTQYFGPGTRLTVL.

This clonotype has more than one count but fewer than ten. The chain has TRBV15 and TRBJ2-7, with D possibly called TRBD1 or TRBD2 (5 bases each). There are 18 residues in the CDR3. The V gene lost 5 bases and the J gene lost 3 bases, with 26 bases spanning the gap. The germline V gene encodes CDR1 LNHNV and CDR2 YYDKDF (reference sequence). DNA of the CDR3: TGTGCCACCAGCTCTCCTGGGATTGATAGGGACCGCAGCTACGAGCAGTACTTC. It encodes CATSSPGIDRDRSYEQYF.

The gene calls are TRBV20-1 and TRBJ1-4; 8 bases are a match to TRBD1. V was pared by 5 bases and J by 7 bases, with 3 bases of the junction left unmatched. Germline CDR1 DFQATT, CDR2 SNEGSKA (reference sequence). This CDR3 has 12 amino acids. In DNA, the CDR3 is TGCAGTGCTTGGACAGGGACTGAAAAACTGTTTTTT. Translation: CSAWTGTEKLFF.

The rearrangement joins TRBV3-1 to TRBJ1-1, with D tentatively TRBD1 (5 bases). CDR1 and CDR2 from the germline V gene are LGHDT and YNNKEL (reference sequence). This CDR3 contains 17 residues. The V and J ends lost 1 base and 1 base respectively, with 16 bases between them. The CDR3 nucleotides are TGTGCCAGCAGCCAAGTTGGGGGTAGGGCCCCGAACACTGAAGCTTTCTTT. It encodes CASSQVGGRAPNTEAFF.

In this sample, this clonotype turned up many times. V is TRBV15 and J is TRBJ2-7; D remains unclear. Trimming pared 5 bases from V and 2 bases from J, leaving 16 bases between. Looked up from germline, CDR1 is LNHNV and CDR2 is YYDKDF (reference sequence). The CDR3 spans 15 residues. CDR3 protein: CATSAPMSGAYEQYF. The CDR3 bases are TGTGCCACCAGCGCCCCAATGTCTGGGGCCTACGAGCAGTACTTC.

J is TRBJ2-1 and V is TRBV30; 9 nucleotides line up with TRBD2. The J segment lost 0 bases and the V segment lost 0 bases, leaving 3 bases of the junction unmatched. The germline CDR1 and CDR2 sequences are GTSNPN and SVGIG (reference sequence). The CDR3 extends over 16 amino acids. DNA of the CDR3: TGTGCCTGGAGTGTGGCTAGCGGGGTCTCCTACAATGAGCAGTTCTTC. This translates into CAWSVASGVSYNEQFF.

This clonotype showed up just a few times. The chain couples TRBV7-9 to TRBJ2-7; 8 bases line up with TRBD2. V lost 5 bases, J lost 1 base, and 10 bases stayed unmatched. Per the germline V gene, CDR1 is SEHNR and CDR2 is FQNEAQ (reference sequence). CDR3 length: 16 residues. CDR3 coding DNA: TGTGCCAGCAGCCCAACGTTAGCGGGACCTTCCTACGAGCAGTACTTC. This encodes CASSPTLAGPSYEQYF.

The J gene is TRBJ2-2, the V gene TRBV2; D is unclear. The CDR3 sequence is 17 residues long. Per germline, CDR1 SNHLY and CDR2 FYNNEI. V shed 7 bases and J shed 4 bases, with 22 bases lying between them. In DNA form, the CDR3 reads TGTGCCAGCACCGACGGCGTTGGGCTCGTTGGCACCGGGGAGCTGTTTTTT. Its translation: CASTDGVGLVGTGELFF.

V is TRBV10-3 and J is TRBJ2-6; D possibly corresponds to TRBD1 (6 bases). Germline CDR1 is ENHRY and CDR2 is SYGVKD. The CDR3 length is 14 residues. Trimming shortened V by 9 bases and J by 3 bases, and 12 bases separated the two germline ends. The CDR3 nucleotides read TGTGCCATTGCAGGGGATAGTGGGGCCAACGTCCTGACTTTC. As protein: CAIAGDSGANVLTF.

J is TRBJ1-1 and V is TRBV19; tentative D call: TRBD1 (6 bases). Germline CDR1 reads LNHDA; CDR2 reads SQIVND (reference sequence). V lost 6 bases to trimming and J lost 4 bases, with 18 bases between them. The CDR3 sequence is 15 residues long. In DNA, the CDR3 is TGTGCCAGTAGCCCAAATCCGGGACAAGCCACTGAAGCTTTCTTT. Translating gives CASSPNPGQATEAFF.

The J gene is TRBJ2-7, the V gene TRBV6-2 or TRBV6-3, with D possibly TRBD1 on 5 matching bases. This CDR3 region has 16 residues. CDR1 and CDR2 from the germline V gene are MNHEY and SVGEGT. With 2 bases removed from V and 0 bases from J, the gap between germline ends came to 14 bases. CDR3: CASSYETELSSYEQYF. The CDR3 DNA reads as TGTGCCAGCAGTTACGAGACAGAACTTAGCTCCTACGAGCAGTACTTC.

J is TRBJ2-2 and V is TRBV29-1; 15 positions agree with TRBD2. This CDR3 is 16 amino acids long. Germline CDR1 reads SQVTM; CDR2 reads ANQGSEA. Germline trimming cut 7 bases from V and 5 bases from J; bases unmatched to any gene: 8. The CDR3 DNA sequence: TGCAGCGCAGGACTAGCGGGAGGGCAGGGGACCGGGGAGCTGTTTTTT. Protein sequence: CSAGLAGGQGTGELFF.

A few counts support this clonotype. The J gene is TRBJ2-1, the V gene TRBV24-1; 9 bases fit TRBD2. CDR1 and CDR2 from the germline V gene are KGHDR and SFDVKD. The CDR3 sequence is 16 residues long. V shed 4 bases and J 3 bases; nucleotides not matched to a gene: 6. The CDR3 DNA follows: TGTGCCACCAGTGACTCCGGGACTAGCAGCTACAATGAGCAGTTCTTC. Residues: CATSDSGTSSYNEQFF.

This clonotype was detected a few times. J is TRBJ1-2 and V is TRBV20-1; 8 bases fit TRBD1. V was clipped by 2 bases and J by 5 bases; unmatched bases: 4. Germline values: CDR1 DFQATT, CDR2 SNEGSKA (reference sequence). CDR3 length: 13 amino acids. The chain's CDR3 is CSARTGQGYGYTF. CDR3 in DNA: TGCAGTGCTAGAACCGGACAGGGTTATGGCTACACCTTC.

The V call is TRBV6-2 or TRBV6-3, the J call TRBJ2-2, with TRBD1 matching 7 bases. The germline gives CDR1 MNHEY, CDR2 SVGEGT. This CDR3 has 16 amino acids. V trimming: 6 bases; J trimming: 2 bases; junction bases outside the gene matches: 9. CDR3 sequence reads: CASRRDRVANTGELFF. DNA of the CDR3: TGTGCCAGCAGGAGAGACAGGGTAGCTAACACCGGGGAGCTGTTTTTT.

The chain couples TRBV6-1 to TRBJ2-3; TRBD2 aligns across 9 bases. From germline, CDR1 is MNHNS and CDR2 SASEGT. CDR3 length: 17 amino acids. V lost 3 bases and J lost 6; bases outside the gene matches: 13. Here the CDR3 DNA reads TGTGCCAGCAGTGATGGCCTCGGGCTAGCGGGAAGGGATACGCAGTATTTT. Amino acids: CASSDGLGLAGRDTQYF.

This clonotype was counted between two and nine times. The chain recombines TRBV18 with TRBJ1-2, with D possibly matching TRBD1 (6 bases). V lost 3 bases and J 6 bases, leaving 17 bases between the germline ends. Germline-derived CDR1 and CDR2 are KGHSH and LQKENI. The CDR3 is made up of 15 amino acids. In nucleotides, the CDR3 is TGTGCCAGCTCACCGTCGTCGCAGGGGACCGATGGCTACACCTTC. It yields the protein CASSPSSQGTDGYTF. Full variable domain (outside the CDR3, taken from reference TRBV18 and TRBJ1-2): NAGVMQNPRHLVRRRGQEARLRCSPMKGHSHVYWYRQLPEEGLKFMVYLQKENIIDESGMPKERFSAEFPKEGPSILRIQQVVRGDSAAYFCASSPSSQGTDGYTFGSGTRLTVV.

The genes are TRBV27 and TRBJ2-1, with D unclear. There are 14 residues in the CDR3. Germline lookup yields CDR1 MNHEY and CDR2 SMNVEV (reference sequence). Deletions cut 3 bases from V and 9 bases from J, with 15 bases between. The CDR3 bases are TGTGCCAGCAGTTTGTTCGGTTCGAACGGTGAGCAGTTCTTC. It is translated as CASSLFGSNGEQFF.

This clonotype was counted a few times. The chain carries TRBV10-3 and TRBJ2-4; D gene ambiguous. The V end lost 3 bases, the J end lost 2 bases, and 14 bases lay between the germline ends. The germline gives CDR1 ENHRY, CDR2 SYGVKD. The CDR3 is made up of 16 amino acids. Here the CDR3 reads CAISEDSSRSKNIQYF. In nucleotides, the CDR3 is TGTGCCATCAGTGAAGACTCCTCCCGATCCAAAAACATTCAGTACTTC.

V is TRBV6-2 or TRBV6-3 and J is TRBJ2-1; 10 nucleotides match TRBD2. Germline values: CDR1 MNHEY, CDR2 SVGEGT. V was pared by 6 bases and J by 10 bases, with 6 bases of the junction left unmatched. There are 13 residues in the CDR3. CDR3 nucleotide sequence: TGTGCCAGCAGACTAGCGGGATACGGGGAGCAGTTCTTC. Its protein product is CASRLAGYGEQFF.

This clonotype was counted only a few times. This chain uses TRBV7-2 with TRBJ2-3, with 7 bases identical to TRBD2. Germline CDR1 and CDR2: SGHTA and FQGNSA. J was trimmed by 4 bases and V by 5 bases; bases with no gene match: 3. CDR3 size: 13 residues. This CDR3 is CASSPTSADTQYF. Written as DNA, the CDR3 is TGTGCCAGCAGCCCCACTAGCGCAGATACGCAGTATTTT.

V gene TRBV6-2 or TRBV6-3 combines with J gene TRBJ2-7; TRBD2 matches at 7 bases. The ends lost 5 bases at V and 0 bases at J; junction bases unmatched: 7. Per the germline V gene, CDR1 is MNHEY and CDR2 is SVGEGT. The CDR3 loop spans 15 amino acids. This chain's CDR3 is CASSRYSGPSYEQYF. CDR3 nucleotides: TGTGCCAGCAGTCGCTATAGCGGGCCCTCCTACGAGCAGTACTTC.

Many counts were recorded for this clonotype. The rearrangement uses TRBV25-1 and TRBJ2-7; D gene ambiguous. Deletions cut 6 bases from V and 1 base from J, with 7 bases between. Germline CDR1 is MGHDK and CDR2 is SYGVNS. The CDR3 consists of 12 residues. This chain's CDR3 is CASSGLSYEQYF. The CDR3 DNA follows: TGTGCCAGCAGCGGCCTATCCTACGAGCAGTACTTC.

This clonotype was seen only a few times. The CDR3 protein is CASSWAGTNEKLFF. The CDR3 region has the DNA TGTGCCAGCAGTTGGGCAGGGACTAATGAAAAACTGTTTTTT. The chain is built from TRBV27 and TRBJ1-4, with a possible D match to TRBD1 (5 bases). Germline V gene lookup returns CDR1 MNHEY and CDR2 SMNVEV (reference sequence). The length of the CDR3 is 14 residues. V lost 4 bases to trimming and J lost 2 bases, with 8 bases between them. Full variable domain (outside the CDR3, taken from reference TRBV27 and TRBJ1-4): EAQVTQNPRYLITVTGKKLTVTCSQNMNHEYMSWYRQDPGLGLRQIYYSMNVEVTDKGDVPEGYKVSRKEKRNFPLILESPSPNQTSLYFCASSWAGTNEKLFFGSGTQLSVL.